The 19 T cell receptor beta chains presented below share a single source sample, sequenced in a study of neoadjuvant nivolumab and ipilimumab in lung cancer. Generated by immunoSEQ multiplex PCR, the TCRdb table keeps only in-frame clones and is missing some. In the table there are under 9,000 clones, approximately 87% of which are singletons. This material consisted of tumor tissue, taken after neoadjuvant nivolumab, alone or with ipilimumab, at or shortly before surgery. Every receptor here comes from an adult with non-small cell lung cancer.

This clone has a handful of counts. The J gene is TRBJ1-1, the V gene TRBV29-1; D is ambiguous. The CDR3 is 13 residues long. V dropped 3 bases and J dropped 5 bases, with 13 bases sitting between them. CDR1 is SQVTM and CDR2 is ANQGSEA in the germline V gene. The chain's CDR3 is CSVEISSGTEAFF. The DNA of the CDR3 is TGCAGCGTTGAGATTTCGAGTGGGACTGAAGCTTTCTTT.

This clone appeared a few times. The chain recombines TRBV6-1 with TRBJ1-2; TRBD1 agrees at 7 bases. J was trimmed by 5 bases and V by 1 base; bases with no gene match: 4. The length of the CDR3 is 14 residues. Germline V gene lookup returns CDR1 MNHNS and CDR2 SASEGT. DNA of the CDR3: TGTGCCAGCAGTGAAGGACAGGGAATTTATGGCTACACCTTC. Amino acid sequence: CASSEGQGIYGYTF.

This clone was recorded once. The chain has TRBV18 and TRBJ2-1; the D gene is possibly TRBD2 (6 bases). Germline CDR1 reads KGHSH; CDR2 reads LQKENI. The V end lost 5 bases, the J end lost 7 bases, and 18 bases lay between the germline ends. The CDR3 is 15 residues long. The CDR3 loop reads CASSSGTRGGNEQFF. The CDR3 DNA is TGTGCCAGCTCATCCGGGACTCGCGGAGGAAATGAGCAGTTCTTC. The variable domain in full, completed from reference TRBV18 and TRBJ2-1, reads NAGVMQNPRHLVRRRGQEARLRCSPMKGHSHVYWYRQLPEEGLKFMVYLQKENIIDESGMPKERFSAEFPKEGPSILRIQQVVRGDSAAYFCASSSGTRGGNEQFFGPGTRLTVL.

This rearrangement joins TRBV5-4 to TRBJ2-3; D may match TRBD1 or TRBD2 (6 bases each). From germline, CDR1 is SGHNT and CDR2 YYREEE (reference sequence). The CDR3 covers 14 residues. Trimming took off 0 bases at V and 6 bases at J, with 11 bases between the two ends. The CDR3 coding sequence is TGTGCCAGCAGCTTGGGCCAGGGGAGGGATACGCAGTATTTT. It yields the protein CASSLGQGRDTQYF.

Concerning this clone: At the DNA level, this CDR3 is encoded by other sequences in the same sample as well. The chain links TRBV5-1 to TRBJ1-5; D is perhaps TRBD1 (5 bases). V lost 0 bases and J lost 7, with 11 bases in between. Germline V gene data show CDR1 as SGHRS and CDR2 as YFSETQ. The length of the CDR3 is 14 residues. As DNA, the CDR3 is TGCGCCAGCAGCTTGGAAAGGGGAGGACAGCCCCAGCATTTT. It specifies CASSLERGGQPQHF.

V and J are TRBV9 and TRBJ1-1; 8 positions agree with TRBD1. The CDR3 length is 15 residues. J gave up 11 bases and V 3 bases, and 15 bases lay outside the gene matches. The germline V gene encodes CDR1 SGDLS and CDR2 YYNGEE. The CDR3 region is CASSEIPGGAYRAFF. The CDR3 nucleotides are TGTGCCAGCAGCGAGATCCCAGGGGGCGCGTATAGGGCTTTCTTT.

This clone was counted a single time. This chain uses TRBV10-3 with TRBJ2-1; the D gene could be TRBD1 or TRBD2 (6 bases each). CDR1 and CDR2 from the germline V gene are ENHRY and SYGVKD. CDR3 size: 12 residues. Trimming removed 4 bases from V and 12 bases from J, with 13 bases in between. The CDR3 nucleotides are TGTGCCATCAGTGGGGGGGCTACGCTGCAGTTCTTC. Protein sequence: CAISGGATLQFF.

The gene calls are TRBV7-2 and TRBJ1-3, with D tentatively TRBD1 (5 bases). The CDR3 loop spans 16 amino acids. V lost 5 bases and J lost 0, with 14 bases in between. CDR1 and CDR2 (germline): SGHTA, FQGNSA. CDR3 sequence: CASSPTQGRSGNTIYF. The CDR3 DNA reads TGTGCCAGCAGCCCGACGCAGGGACGCTCTGGAAACACCATATATTTT. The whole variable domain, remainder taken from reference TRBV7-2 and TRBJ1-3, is GAGVSQSPSNKVTEKGKDVELRCDPISGHTALYWYRQSLGQGLEFLIYFQGNSAPDKSGLPSDRFSAERTGGSVSTLTIQRTQQEDSAVYLCASSPTQGRSGNTIYFGEGSWLTVV.

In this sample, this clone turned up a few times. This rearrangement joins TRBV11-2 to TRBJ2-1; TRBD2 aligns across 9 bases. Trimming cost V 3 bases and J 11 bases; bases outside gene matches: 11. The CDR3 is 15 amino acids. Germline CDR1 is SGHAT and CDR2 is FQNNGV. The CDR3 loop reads CASSLSLAGELKQFF. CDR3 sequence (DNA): TGTGCCAGCAGCTTGTCCTTAGCGGGAGAGCTCAAGCAGTTCTTC.

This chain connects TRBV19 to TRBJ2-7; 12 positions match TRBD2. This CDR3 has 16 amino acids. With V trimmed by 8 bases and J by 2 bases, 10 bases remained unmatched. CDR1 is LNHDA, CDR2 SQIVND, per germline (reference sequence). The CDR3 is CASALAGGSHPYEQYF. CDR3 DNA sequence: TGTGCCAGTGCGCTAGCGGGGGGGTCTCATCCCTACGAGCAGTACTTC.

CDR3 amino acids: CASSLLGQGAIQPQHF. The CDR3 nucleotides are TGTGCCAGCAGCTTGTTAGGACAGGGGGCTATTCAGCCCCAGCATTTT. The chain combines TRBV5-6 with TRBJ1-5; 11 bases align to TRBD1. The CDR3 is made up of 16 amino acids. Per germline, CDR1 SGHDT and CDR2 YYEEEE. The ends lost 1 base at V and 6 bases at J; junction bases unmatched: 6.

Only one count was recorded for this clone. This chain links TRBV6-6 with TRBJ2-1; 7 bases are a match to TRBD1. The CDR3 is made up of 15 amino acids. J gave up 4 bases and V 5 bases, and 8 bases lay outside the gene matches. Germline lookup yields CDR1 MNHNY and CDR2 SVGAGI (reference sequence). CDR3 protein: CASSPGQSQYNEQFF. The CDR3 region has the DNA TGTGCCAGCAGTCCGGGACAGTCGCAATACAATGAGCAGTTCTTC.

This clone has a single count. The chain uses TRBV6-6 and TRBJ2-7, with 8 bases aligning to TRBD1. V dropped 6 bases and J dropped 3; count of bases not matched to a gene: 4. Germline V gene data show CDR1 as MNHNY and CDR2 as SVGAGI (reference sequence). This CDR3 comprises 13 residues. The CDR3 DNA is TGTGCCAGCAGAAGGGACAGGCTCTACGAGCAGTACTTC. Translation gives CASRRDRLYEQYF.

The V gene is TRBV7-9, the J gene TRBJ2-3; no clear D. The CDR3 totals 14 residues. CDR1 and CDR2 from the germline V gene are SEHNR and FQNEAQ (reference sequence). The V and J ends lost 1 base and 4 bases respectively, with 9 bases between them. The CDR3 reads CASSLDWWSDTQYF. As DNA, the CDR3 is TGTGCCAGCAGCTTAGACTGGTGGTCAGATACGCAGTATTTT.

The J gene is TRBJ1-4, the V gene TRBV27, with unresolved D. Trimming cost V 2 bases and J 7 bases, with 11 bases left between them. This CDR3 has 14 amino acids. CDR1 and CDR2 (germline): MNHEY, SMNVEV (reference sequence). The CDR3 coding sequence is TGTGCCAGCAGTTTAACGGGCGGATTTGAAAAACTGTTTTTT. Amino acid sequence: CASSLTGGFEKLFF.

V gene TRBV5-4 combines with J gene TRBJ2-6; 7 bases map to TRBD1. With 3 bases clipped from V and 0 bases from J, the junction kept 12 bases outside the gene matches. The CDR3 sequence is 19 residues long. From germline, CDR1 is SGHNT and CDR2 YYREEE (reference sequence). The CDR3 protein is CASSSRQGTLGSGANVLTF. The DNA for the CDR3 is TGTGCCAGCAGCTCCCGACAGGGTACCCTCGGCTCTGGGGCCAACGTCCTGACTTTC.

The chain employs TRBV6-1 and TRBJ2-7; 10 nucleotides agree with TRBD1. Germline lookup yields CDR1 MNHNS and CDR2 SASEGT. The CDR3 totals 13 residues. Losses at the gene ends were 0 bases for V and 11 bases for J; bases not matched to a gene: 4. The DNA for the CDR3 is TGTGCCAGCAGTGAAGCTGACAGGGGGCAAGAGTACTTC. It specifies CASSEADRGQEYF.

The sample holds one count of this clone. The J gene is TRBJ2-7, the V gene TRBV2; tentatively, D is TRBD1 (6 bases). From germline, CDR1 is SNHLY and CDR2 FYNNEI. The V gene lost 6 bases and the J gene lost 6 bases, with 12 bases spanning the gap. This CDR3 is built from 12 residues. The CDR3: CASRSFRGEQYF. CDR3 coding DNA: TGTGCCAGCAGAAGTTTCAGGGGCGAGCAGTACTTC.

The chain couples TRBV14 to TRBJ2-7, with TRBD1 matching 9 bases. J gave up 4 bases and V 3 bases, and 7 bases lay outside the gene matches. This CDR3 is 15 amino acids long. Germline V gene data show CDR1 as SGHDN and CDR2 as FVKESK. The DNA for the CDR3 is TGTGCCAGCAGCCATACGGGACAGGGAGAATACGAGCAGTACTTC. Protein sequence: CASSHTGQGEYEQYF. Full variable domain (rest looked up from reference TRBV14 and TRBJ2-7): EAGVTQFPSHSVIEKGQTVTLRCDPISGHDNLYWYRRVMGKEIKFLLHFVKESKQDESGMPNNRFLAERTGGTYSTLKVQPAELEDSGVYFCASSHTGQGEYEQYFGPGTRLTVT.